Following are 9 T cell receptor beta chains from one sample sequenced in a study of cytomegalovirus exposure and HLA in healthy donors. Primers included in the PCR were 60 Vbeta and 13 Jbeta primers. Using immunoSEQ multiplex PCR, the repertoire was profiled, and TCRdb retains in-frame clones only, with some absent. The table lists 160,000 or so clones, under 85% of them singletons. Sequenced sample: PBMCs. Receptor source: a man aged 50 to 59 in good health and CMV-seropositive.

V gene TRBV5-8 combines with J gene TRBJ1-2, with D perhaps matching TRBD1 (5 bases). The V gene lost 6 bases and the J gene lost 4 bases, with 13 bases spanning the gap. Germline CDR1 is SGHTS and CDR2 is YDEGEE. The CDR3 has 13 amino acids. The CDR3 region has the DNA TGTGCCAGCACCTATGCTCAGGGCTATGGCTACACCTTC. Translating gives CASTYAQGYGYTF. The complete variable domain, with remaining parts taken from reference TRBV5-8 and TRBJ1-2, reads EAGVTQSPTHLIKTRGQQATLRCSPISGHTSVYWYQQALGLGLQFLLWYDEGEERNRGNFPPRFSGRQFPNYSSELNVNALELEDSALYLCASTYAQGYGYTFGSGTRLTVV.

The chain combines TRBV4-2 with TRBJ2-1; the match to TRBD2 covers 8 bases. With 3 bases clipped from V and 7 bases from J, the junction kept 8 bases outside the gene matches. CDR1 and CDR2 (germline): LGHNA, YNFKEQ. The CDR3 has 15 residues. As DNA, the CDR3 is TGTGCCAGCAGCCAGTCCGGGACTAGAGGGAATGAGCAGTTCTTC. It encodes CASSQSGTRGNEQFF.

This clone was recorded a few times. The chain joins TRBV23-1 to TRBJ2-7; 8 positions match TRBD2. TRBV23-1 is an ORF; its function is uncertain. The CDR3 is 14 residues long. Trimming removed 8 bases from V and 5 bases from J; junction bases left unmatched: 11. The CDR3 loop is CASRSPGGPDEQYF. DNA of the CDR3: TGCGCCAGCCGGTCTCCGGGAGGGCCGGACGAGCAGTACTTC.

This chain joins TRBV7-6 and TRBJ1-5, with a tentative D call TRBD1 (5 bases). From germline, CDR1 is SGHVS and CDR2 FNYEAQ. V shed 6 bases and J shed 5 bases, with 11 bases lying between them. The CDR3 has 13 residues. CDR3 residues: CASRGVGDQPQHF. The CDR3 DNA reads TGTGCCAGCAGAGGGGTAGGTGATCAGCCCCAGCATTTT.

Here the CDR3 reads CASRAPGTPTGNTIYF. CDR3 in DNA: TGTGCCAGCAGAGCACCAGGGACACCGACGGGAAACACCATATATTTT. This chain uses TRBV28 with TRBJ1-3; D might be TRBD1 (6 bases). CDR1 and CDR2 (germline): MDHEN, SYDVKM. The V and J ends lost 6 bases and 4 bases respectively, with 19 bases between them. This CDR3 contains 16 residues.

This rearrangement joins TRBV7-9 to TRBJ1-4, with TRBD1 matching 10 bases. Per germline, CDR1 SEHNR and CDR2 FQNEAQ (reference sequence). The CDR3 length is 14 residues. The V and J ends lost 5 bases and 7 bases, in that order; junction bases with no gene match: 4. The CDR3 protein is CASSPRTGGEKLFF. The CDR3 bases are TGTGCCAGCAGCCCCCGGACAGGGGGTGAAAAACTGTTTTTT.

This clone was counted a single time. The chain carries TRBV7-3 and TRBJ2-7; D may be TRBD1 (7 bases). There are 13 residues in the CDR3. Trimming stripped 5 bases from V and 7 bases from J, with 15 bases between. CDR1 is SGHTA and CDR2 is FQGTGA in the germline V gene. The CDR3 here is CASSLTGAGEQYF. The DNA for the CDR3 is TGTGCCAGCAGCCTCACAGGGGCGGGGGAGCAGTACTTC.

This sequence joins TRBV28 and TRBJ2-7; the D gene is possibly TRBD1 (5 bases). The germline gives CDR1 MDHEN, CDR2 SYDVKM. V lost 7 bases and J lost 2, with 12 bases in between. The CDR3 has 13 amino acids. Here the CDR3 DNA reads TGTGCCAGCATTGCAGGGAACACCTACGAGCAGTACTTC. This codes for CASIAGNTYEQYF.

V gene TRBV28 combines with J gene TRBJ1-1; D may be TRBD1 (6 bases). Germline loops: CDR1 MDHEN, CDR2 SYDVKM. CDR3 length equals 14 residues. V was pared by 2 bases and J by 0 bases, with 7 bases between. The CDR3 here is CASSLGQMNTEAFF. The CDR3, as DNA: TGTGCCAGCAGTTTAGGACAGATGAACACTGAAGCTTTCTTT.